Listed here is a single T cell receptor (beta chain). Reverse transcription of roughly 0.5 to 1 ug RNA used random hexamers. MiXCR was run by TCRdb on the immunoSEQ multiplex PCR reads, yielding one entry per CDR3 protein. The table has about 130,000 distinct CDR3 sequences, around 94% seen once. This sample was included in a study of CD8 T cells in Susac syndrome. V was shortened by 5 bases and J by 2 bases, with 15 bases between the two germline ends. The V gene's germline CDR1 is SNHLY and CDR2 FYNNEI. This CDR3 is 15 amino acids long. This chain links TRBV2 with TRBJ1-2, with D perhaps matching TRBD1 (5 bases). The source material was CD4+ T cells from PBMCs. The clonotype comes from a human donor in good health. CDR3 protein: CASSQTYRQNYGYTF. Here the CDR3 DNA reads TGTGCCAGCAGTCAGACCTACCGACAGAACTATGGCTACACCTTC. Full variable domain (outside the CDR3, taken from reference TRBV2 and TRBJ1-2): EPEVTQTPSHQVTQMGQEVILRCVPISNHLYFYWYRQILGQKVEFLVSFYNNEISEKSEIFDDQFSVERPDGSNFTLKIRSTKLEDSAMYFCASSQTYRQNYGYTFGSGTRLTVV.